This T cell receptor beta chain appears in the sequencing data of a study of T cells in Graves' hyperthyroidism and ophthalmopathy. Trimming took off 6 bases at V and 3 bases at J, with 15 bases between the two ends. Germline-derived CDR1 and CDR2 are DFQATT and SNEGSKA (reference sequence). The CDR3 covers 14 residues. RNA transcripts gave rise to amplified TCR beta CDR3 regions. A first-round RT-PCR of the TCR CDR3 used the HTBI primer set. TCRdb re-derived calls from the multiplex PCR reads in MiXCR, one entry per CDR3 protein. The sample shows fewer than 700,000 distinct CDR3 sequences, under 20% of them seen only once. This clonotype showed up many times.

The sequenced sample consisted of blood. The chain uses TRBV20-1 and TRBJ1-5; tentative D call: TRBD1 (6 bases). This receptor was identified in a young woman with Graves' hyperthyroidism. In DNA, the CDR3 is TGCAGTGCCCCCCCCGGACAGTTCAATCAGCCCCAGCATTTT. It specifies CSAPPGQFNQPQHF.